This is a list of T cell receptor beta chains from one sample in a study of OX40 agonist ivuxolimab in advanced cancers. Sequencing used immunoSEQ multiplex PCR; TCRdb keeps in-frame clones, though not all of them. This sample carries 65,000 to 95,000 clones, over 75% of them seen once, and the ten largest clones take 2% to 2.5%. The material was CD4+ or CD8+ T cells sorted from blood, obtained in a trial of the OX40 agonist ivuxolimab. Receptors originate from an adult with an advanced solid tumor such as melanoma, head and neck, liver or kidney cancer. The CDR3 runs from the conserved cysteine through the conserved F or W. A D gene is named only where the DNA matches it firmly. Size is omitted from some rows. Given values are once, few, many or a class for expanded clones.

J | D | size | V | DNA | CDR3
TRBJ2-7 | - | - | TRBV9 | TGTGCCAGCAGCCCCGGAGGGGTCGAGTACGAGCAGTACTTC | CASSPGGVEYEQYF
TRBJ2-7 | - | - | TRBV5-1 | TGCGCCAGCAGCTTGGGGCAGGATTCCTACGAGCAGTACTTC | CASSLGQDSYEQYF
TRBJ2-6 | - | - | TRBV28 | TGTGCCAGCACCGAGCGGCTCATCTCTGGGGCCAACGTCCTGACTTTC | CASTERLISGANVLTF
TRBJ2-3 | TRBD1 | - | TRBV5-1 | TGCGCCAGCAGCCTAGGGACAGGGGAAGCGTATTTT | CASSLGTGEAYF
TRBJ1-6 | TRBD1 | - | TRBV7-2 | TGTGCCAGCAGCTTCCGTGGGACAGGGAGTTCACCCCTCCACTTT | CASSFRGTGSSPLHF
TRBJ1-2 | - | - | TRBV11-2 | TGTGCCAGCAGCCGCGATTGGGGCCCCAATAACTATGGCTACACCTTC | CASSRDWGPNNYGYTF
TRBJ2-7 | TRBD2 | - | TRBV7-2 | TGTGCCAGCAGCTTAGGGGGACTAGCTGCCTACGAGCAGTACTTC | CASSLGGLAAYEQYF
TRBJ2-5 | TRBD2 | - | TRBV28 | TGTGCCAGCGCGTTGGGCGGGAGTGTAGTAGAGACCCAGTACTTC | CASALGGSVVETQYF
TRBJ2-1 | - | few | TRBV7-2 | TGTGCCAGCAGCTTACAGAGCCCCCCGGTCGGTGAGCAGTTCTTC | CASSLQSPPVGEQFF
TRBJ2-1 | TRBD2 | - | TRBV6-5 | TGTGCCACTAGAAAGGGACTAGATTACAATGAGCAGTTCTTC | CATRKGLDYNEQFF
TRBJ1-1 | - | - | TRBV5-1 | TGCGCCAGCAGCTTGGCCTCGAACACTGAAGCTTTCTTT | CASSLASNTEAFF
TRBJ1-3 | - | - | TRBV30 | TGTGCCTGGAGTCGGACGATAGGAAACACCATATATTTT | CAWSRTIGNTIYF
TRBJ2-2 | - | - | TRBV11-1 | TGTGCCAGCAGCTCGAGGGTTCCCGGGGAGCTGTTTTTT | CASSSRVPGELFF
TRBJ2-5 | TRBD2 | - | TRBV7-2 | TGTGCCAGCAGCCCCAACCCGGGACTAGCGGGTAAAGAGACCCAGTACTTC | CASSPNPGLAGKETQYF
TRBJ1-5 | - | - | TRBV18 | TGTGCCAGCTCACCACAGGGGTCTCAGCCCCAGCATTTT | CASSPQGSQPQHF
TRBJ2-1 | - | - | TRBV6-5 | TGTGCCAGCAGCCATCCTACAGGAGACAATGAGCAGTTCTTC | CASSHPTGDNEQFF
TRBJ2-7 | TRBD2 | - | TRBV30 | TGTGCCTGGGCCCGGGGGGGTTACGAGCAGTACTTC | CAWARGGYEQYF
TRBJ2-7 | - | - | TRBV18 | TGTGCCAGCTCACCGCGGCAGGCGAGTTTTTACGAGCAGTACTTC | CASSPRQASFYEQYF
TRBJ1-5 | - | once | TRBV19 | TGTGCCAGTAGTATCCCCCTGCCTGACATAAATCAGCCCCAGCATTTT | CASSIPLPDINQPQHF
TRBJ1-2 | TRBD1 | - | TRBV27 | TGTGCCAGCAGAGATACAGGGGGAGCAGCTAACTATGGCTACACCTTC | CASRDTGGAANYGYTF
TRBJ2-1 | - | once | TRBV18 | TGTGCCAGCGCGGAGGGACTGCCTTTGGAGCAGTTCTTC | CASAEGLPLEQFF
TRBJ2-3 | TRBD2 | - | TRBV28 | TGTGCCAGCAGTCTCGGACTAGCGGGCCCCACAGATACGCAGTATTTT | CASSLGLAGPTDTQYF
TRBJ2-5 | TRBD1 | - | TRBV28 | TGTGCCAGCAGTTTGTCCGGGACAGGAAAAGAGACCCAGTACTTC | CASSLSGTGKETQYF
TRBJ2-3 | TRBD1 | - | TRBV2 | TGTGCCAGCAGTCCCGGGACAGGGATTGGGACAGATACGCAGTATTTT | CASSPGTGIGTDTQYF
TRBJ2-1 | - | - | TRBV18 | TGTGCCAGCTCACCGCCAAGCCGACTAAGCTTTCCGTTCTTC | CASSPPSRLSFPFF
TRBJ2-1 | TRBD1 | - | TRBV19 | TGTGCCAGTAGTATGGACAGGGGGGCCTACAATGAGCAGTTCTTC | CASSMDRGAYNEQFF
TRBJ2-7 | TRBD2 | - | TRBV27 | TGTGCCAGCAGTTTATCCTGGCTAGCGGGAGCCTACGAGCAGTACTTC | CASSLSWLAGAYEQYF
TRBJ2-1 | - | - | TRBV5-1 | TGCGCCAGCAGCTCAGGGGAGGTCTACAATGAGCAGTTCTTC | CASSSGEVYNEQFF
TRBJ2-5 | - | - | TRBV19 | TGTGCCAGTAGTATAATGGGTCAGAAAGAGACCCAGTACTTC | CASSIMGQKETQYF
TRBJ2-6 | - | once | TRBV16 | TGTGCCAGCAGTCAATCGCCCCTACCCCGCTCTGGGGCCAACGTCCTGACTTTC | CASSQSPLPRSGANVLTF
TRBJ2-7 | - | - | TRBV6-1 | TGTGCCGCCGTCCGCCGGGGGGCGCGGTACGAGCAGTACTTC | CAAVRRGARYEQYF
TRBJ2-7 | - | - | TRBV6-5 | TGTGCCAGCACCAGGACCTCCACCACCTACGAGCAGTACTTC | CASTRTSTTYEQYF
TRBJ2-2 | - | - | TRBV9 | TGTGCCAGCAGCGTAGTGAGTACAGGGAAAACCGGGGAGCTGTTTTTT | CASSVVSTGKTGELFF
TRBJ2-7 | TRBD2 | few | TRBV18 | TGTGCCAGCTCACAGTCGACGGGAGGCCCCTACGAGCAGTACTTC | CASSQSTGGPYEQYF
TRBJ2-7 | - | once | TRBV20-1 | TGCAGTGCTAGTCGGACCTACGAGCAGTACTTC | CSASRTYEQYF
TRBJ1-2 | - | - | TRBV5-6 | TGTGCCAGCAGCTTCCTCGGGGGAGCTAACTATGGCTACACCTTC | CASSFLGGANYGYTF
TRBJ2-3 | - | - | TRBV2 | TGTGCCAGCAGCCCGGACGGGCCTTGGGCAGATACGCAGTATTTT | CASSPDGPWADTQYF
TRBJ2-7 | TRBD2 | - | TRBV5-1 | TGCGCCAGCAGCTTCTCCGGGACTAGAAGCGAGCAGTACTTC | CASSFSGTRSEQYF
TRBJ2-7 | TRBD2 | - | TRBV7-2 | TGTGCCAGCAGCAGGGACTATTCGGACGAGCAGTACTTC | CASSRDYSDEQYF
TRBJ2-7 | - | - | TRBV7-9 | TGTGCCAGCAGCTCGCACAGGGTTAGGGACGAGCAGTACTTC | CASSSHRVRDEQYF
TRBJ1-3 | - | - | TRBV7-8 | TGTGCCAGCAGCTTCCATCTGAGCTCTGGAAACACCATATATTTT | CASSFHLSSGNTIYF
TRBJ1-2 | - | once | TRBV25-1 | TGTGCCAGCAGACAGGACACCCTTTATGGCTACACCTTC | CASRQDTLYGYTF
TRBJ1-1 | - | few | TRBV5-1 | TGCGCCAGCAGCGCCGGGGGGAACACTGAAGCTTTCTTT | CASSAGGNTEAFF
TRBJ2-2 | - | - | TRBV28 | TGTGCCAGCAGTTTACATAGGGACACCGGGGAGCTGTTTTTT | CASSLHRDTGELFF
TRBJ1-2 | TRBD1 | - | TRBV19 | TGTGCCAGTAGTGTGGGACAGGGGCATAACTATGGCTACACCTTC | CASSVGQGHNYGYTF
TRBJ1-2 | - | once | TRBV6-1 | TGTGCCAGCAGTAGGGCAGCCAACTATGGCTACACCTTC | CASSRAANYGYTF
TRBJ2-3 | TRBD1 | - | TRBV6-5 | TGTGCCAGCAGTTCGACAGGGGGGACAGATACGCAGTATTTT | CASSSTGGTDTQYF
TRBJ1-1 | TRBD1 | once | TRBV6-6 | TGTGCCAGCAGTCGGACAGGGGATGGCACTGAAGCTTTCTTT | CASSRTGDGTEAFF